This is a list of T cell receptor beta chains from one sample in a study of T cell changes during pregnancy in multiple sclerosis. This table comes from immunoSEQ multiplex PCR, and its TCRdb copy is limited to in-frame clones, with some not included. The sample lists 46,000 or so clones, 93% occurring once. The source was CD8+ T cells from peripheral blood mononuclear cells, collected after pregnancy. The receptor set was obtained from a female donor with multiple sclerosis, enrolled in a pregnancy study. CDR3s include the opening cysteine and the closing phenylalanine or tryptophan. D genes are given only for firm matches. Where a row states a size, it is once, few, many or the class of an expanded clone; other rows omit it.

TRBJ2-1 TRBD2 16 TRBV28 . CASSLSWTSGRFEQFF TGTGCCAGCAGTTTATCTTGGACTAGCGGGAGGTTCGAGCAGTTCTTC
TRBJ1-1 . 14 TRBV30 once CAWSGSVMDTEAFF TGTGCCTGGAGTGGCTCGGTTATGGACACTGAAGCTTTCTTT
TRBJ2-1 . 14 TRBV30 once CAWSMTTPGHEQFF TGTGCCTGGAGTATGACTACCCCGGGCCATGAGCAGTTCTTC
TRBJ2-7 . 12 TRBV7-9 . CASSFQGDEQYF TGTGCCAGCAGCTTCCAGGGCGACGAGCAGTACTTC
TRBJ1-5 . 14 TRBV6-1 . CASSETGTNQPQHF TGTGCCAGCAGTGAAACAGGGACGAATCAGCCCCAGCATTTT
TRBJ2-1 TRBD2 12 TRBV5-5 . CASPGGYNEQFF TGTGCCAGCCCGGGGGGGTACAATGAGCAGTTCTTC
TRBJ2-2 TRBD2 16 TRBV9 . CASSVEGGANTGELFF TGTGCCAGCAGCGTAGAGGGAGGGGCAAACACCGGGGAGCTGTTTTTT
TRBJ1-1 . 13 TRBV5-4 . CASSSFDIVEAFF TGTGCCAGCAGCTCCTTCGACATTGTCGAAGCTTTCTTT
TRBJ1-1 . 11 TRBV29-1 . CSLVLNTEAFF TGCTCCCTAGTCCTGAACACTGAAGCTTTCTTT
TRBJ2-2 TRBD2 14 TRBV11-2 once CASSRGGNTGELFF TGTGCCAGCAGCCGGGGGGGAAACACCGGGGAGCTGTTTTTT
TRBJ2-1 TRBD2 15 TRBV29-1 few CSVQGIAGGPNEQFF TGCAGCGTCCAAGGGATAGCGGGGGGGCCAAATGAGCAGTTCTTC
TRBJ2-3 TRBD2 14 TRBV10-2 . CASRGLAKADTQYF TGCGCCAGCAGAGGACTAGCCAAGGCAGATACGCAGTATTTT
TRBJ1-6 TRBD1 16 TRBV6-1 . CASSEGQGSFNSPLHF TGTGCCAGCAGTGAGGGACAGGGATCGTTTAATTCACCCCTCCACTTT
TRBJ1-1 . 10 TRBV29-1 . CSVAHPQAFF TGCAGCGTTGCACACCCTCAGGCTTTCTTT
TRBJ2-3 . 15 TRBV30 . CAWMGTGSSTDTQYF TGTGCCTGGATGGGGACTGGATCTAGCACAGATACGCAGTATTTT
TRBJ2-1 TRBD2 14 TRBV19 . CASSILAEYNEQFF TGTGCCAGTAGTATACTAGCGGAATACAATGAGCAGTTCTTC
TRBJ1-5 . 15 TRBV21-1 . CASSQREYVDQPQHF TGTGCCAGCAGCCAGCGGGAATATGTGGATCAGCCCCAGCATTTT
TRBJ1-2 . 13 TRBV7-9 few CASSFGGTDGYTF TGTGCCAGCAGCTTCGGGGGAACAGATGGCTACACCTTC
TRBJ2-1 TRBD2 14 TRBV6-7 . CASSSSGDYNEQFF TGTGCCAGCAGTTCCAGCGGGGATTACAATGAGCAGTTCTTC
TRBJ2-7 . 13 TRBV4-3 . CASSSGRGYEQYF TGCGCCAGCAGCTCAGGGCGAGGCTACGAGCAGTACTTC
TRBJ2-1 . 13 TRBV7-9 . CASSSGGGIEQFF TGTGCCAGCAGCTCCGGTGGGGGGATTGAGCAGTTCTTC
TRBJ2-1 . 18 TRBV27 . CASIDFFVSSSSYNEQFF TGTGCCAGCATAGATTTCTTTGTTTCGTCGAGCTCCTACAATGAGCAGTTCTTC
TRBJ2-1 . 12 TRBV4-1 . CASSQAGDEQFF TGCGCCAGCAGCCAGGCAGGGGATGAGCAGTTCTTC
TRBJ2-3 TRBD1 15 TRBV4-3 . CASSQMDRGEDTQYF TGCGCCAGCAGCCAGATGGACAGGGGGGAAGATACGCAGTATTTT
TRBJ1-2 TRBD1 15 TRBV5-4 . CASSLDRAFNYGYTF TGTGCCAGCAGCCTTGACAGGGCCTTTAACTATGGCTACACCTTC
TRBJ1-4 . 15 TRBV27 . CASTFRGGFGEKLFF TGTGCCAGCACCTTTCGCGGGGGGTTTGGTGAAAAACTGTTTTTT
TRBJ1-1 TRBD1 12 TRBV13 . CASSQGVTEAFF TGTGCCAGCAGCCAGGGGGTCACTGAAGCTTTCTTT
TRBJ1-2 . 15 TRBV6-5 few CASSYAGMVDYGYTF TGTGCCAGCAGTTACGCAGGGATGGTGGACTATGGCTACACCTTC
TRBJ2-7 . 13 TRBV7-6 . CASSSGTHYEQYF TGTGCCAGCAGCTCCGGGACTCACTACGAGCAGTACTTC
TRBJ1-5 TRBD1 15 TRBV6-1 . CASSDGGQWNQPQHF TGTGCCAGCAGTGATGGGGGACAGTGGAATCAGCCCCAGCATTTT
TRBJ1-1 . 15 TRBV18 . CASSPGQGRHTEAFF TGTGCCAGCTCACCAGGGCAGGGTCGACACACTGAAGCTTTCTTT
TRBJ2-7 TRBD1 16 TRBV28 . CASSSTTGQGLYEQYF TGTGCCAGCAGTTCCACGACGGGACAGGGCCTCTACGAGCAGTACTTC
TRBJ1-2 TRBD1 13 TRBV7-9 . CASSRKTGDGYTF TGTGCCAGCAGCCGAAAGACAGGGGACGGCTACACCTTC
TRBJ2-7 . 13 TRBV27 . CASSYQGSYEQYF TGTGCCAGCAGTTACCAGGGTTCGTACGAGCAGTACTTC
TRBJ2-7 TRBD1 14 TRBV28 . CASSPDRGTNEQYF TGTGCCAGCAGTCCGGACAGGGGGACCAACGAGCAGTACTTC
TRBJ1-1 . 13 TRBV27 few CATYTGFGTEAFF TGTGCCACCTACACAGGGTTCGGCACTGAAGCTTTCTTT
TRBJ2-5 . 14 TRBV28 . CASSLLSEQETQYF TGTGCCAGCAGTCTCCTATCTGAGCAAGAGACCCAGTACTTC
TRBJ1-3 . 15 TRBV9 . CASSARGGRGNTIYF TGTGCCAGCAGCGCCCGGGGGGGAAGAGGAAACACCATATATTTT
TRBJ2-1 TRBD2 17 TRBV5-1 . CASSLGSSGRIDNEQFF TGCGCCAGCAGCTTGGGCTCTAGCGGGCGGATTGACAATGAGCAGTTCTTC
TRBJ2-3 TRBD2 15 TRBV5-4 . CASSLRRTSYDTQYF TGTGCCAGCAGCTTACGTAGGACTAGTTACGATACGCAGTATTTT
TRBJ1-6 TRBD1 13 TRBV2 . CASSIGQGPALHF TGTGCCAGCAGTATCGGACAGGGTCCGGCCCTCCACTTT
TRBJ2-1 TRBD2 17 TRBV4-1 . CASSQEGAGGFLNEQFF TGCGCCAGCAGCCAAGAGGGAGCGGGAGGTTTTCTAAATGAGCAGTTCTTC
TRBJ2-5 . 12 TRBV9 . CASSPRLGTQYF TGTGCCAGCAGCCCTAGGTTGGGGACCCAGTACTTC
TRBJ1-5 . 13 TRBV10-1 . CASCWSSNQPQHF TGCGCCAGCTGCTGGAGTAGCAATCAGCCCCAGCATTTT
TRBJ1-4 TRBD1 15 TRBV7-9 . CASSHGQAFNEKLFF TGTGCCAGCAGCCACGGACAGGCTTTTAATGAAAAACTGTTTTTT
TRBJ2-5 . 11 TRBV5-1 . CASSFKETQYF TGCGCCAGCAGCTTTAAAGAGACCCAGTACTTC
TRBJ1-2 . 13 TRBV6-5 . CASSGGRGDGYTF TGTGCCAGCAGTGGCGGGAGGGGGGATGGCTACACCTTC
TRBJ2-3 TRBD2 15 TRBV6-4 . CASSELAGSTDTQYF TGTGCCAGCAGTGAGTTAGCGGGGAGCACAGATACGCAGTATTTT
TRBJ1-5 . 13 TRBV28 . CASSETGNQPQHF TGTGCCAGCAGTGAGACAGGCAATCAGCCCCAGCATTTT
TRBJ2-2 . 13 TRBV27 . CASSFLSTGELFF TGTGCCAGCAGTTTTCTGAGCACCGGGGAGCTGTTTTTT
TRBJ2-1 TRBD2 15 TRBV19 . CASSPGSGPLVEQFF TGTGCCAGTAGTCCGGGTAGCGGGCCGCTTGTTGAGCAGTTCTTC
TRBJ2-7 . 15 TRBV7-3 . CASSLIGGGLYEQYF TGTGCCAGCAGCTTAATCGGTGGGGGCCTCTACGAGCAGTACTTC
TRBJ1-2 TRBD1 19 TRBV7-9 . CASSPRAPDRGNDNYGYTF TGTGCCAGCAGCCCGAGGGCACCGGACAGGGGGAACGATAACTATGGCTACACCTTC
TRBJ2-7 . 15 TRBV5-8 . CASSLGLDIPYEQYF TGTGCCAGCAGCTTGGGGCTGGACATTCCCTACGAGCAGTACTTC
TRBJ2-2 TRBD2 15 TRBV30 . CAWSRREGDTGELFF TGTGCCTGGAGTAGGCGGGAGGGAGATACCGGGGAGCTGTTTTTT
TRBJ2-7 . 12 TRBV11-2 . CASREYYYEQYF TGTGCCAGCAGGGAGTACTACTACGAGCAGTACTTC
TRBJ1-1 . 14 TRBV27 . CASSSIDRNTEAFF TGTGCCAGCAGTTCCATTGACAGGAACACTGAAGCTTTCTTT
TRBJ2-7 TRBD2 18 TRBV5-5 . CASSPWWTSGTDSYEQYF TGTGCCAGCAGCCCTTGGTGGACTAGCGGGACCGACTCCTACGAGCAGTACTTC
TRBJ2-5 . 14 TRBV7-9 . CASSLEGVQETQYF TGTGCCAGCAGCTTAGAGGGAGTCCAAGAGACCCAGTACTTC
TRBJ2-7 . 12 TRBV7-9 . CASSRGSYEQYF TGTGCCAGCAGCCGAGGGAGCTACGAGCAGTACTTC